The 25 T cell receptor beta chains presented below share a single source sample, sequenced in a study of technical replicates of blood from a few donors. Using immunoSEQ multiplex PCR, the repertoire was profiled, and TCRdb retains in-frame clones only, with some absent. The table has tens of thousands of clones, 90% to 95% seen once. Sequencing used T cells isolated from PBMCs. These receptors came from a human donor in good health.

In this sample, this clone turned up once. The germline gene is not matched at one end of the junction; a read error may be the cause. CDR3 sequence reads: CASSLGLAELSF. As DNA, the CDR3 is TGTGCCAGCAGCTTAGGACTAGCGGAGCTTAGCTTC. This chain uses TRBV7-9 with TRBJ2-7, with 9 bases fitting TRBD2. The CDR3 sequence is 12 residues long. Germline-derived CDR1 and CDR2 are SEHNR and FQNEAQ (reference sequence).

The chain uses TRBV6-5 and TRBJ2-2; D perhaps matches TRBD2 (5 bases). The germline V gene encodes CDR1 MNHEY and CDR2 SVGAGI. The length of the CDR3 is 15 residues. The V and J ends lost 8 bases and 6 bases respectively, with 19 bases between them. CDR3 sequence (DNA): TGTGCCAGCGGTCCTTTAGGCGGGTTTGCCGGGGAGCTGTTTTTT. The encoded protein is CASGPLGGFAGELFF.

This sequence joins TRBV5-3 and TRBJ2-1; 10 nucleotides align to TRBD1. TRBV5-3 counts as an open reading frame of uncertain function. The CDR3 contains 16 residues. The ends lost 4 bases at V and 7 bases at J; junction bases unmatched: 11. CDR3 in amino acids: CARSPRRQGALNEQFF. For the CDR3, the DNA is TGTGCCAGAAGCCCGAGACGACAGGGGGCGCTTAATGAGCAGTTCTTC.

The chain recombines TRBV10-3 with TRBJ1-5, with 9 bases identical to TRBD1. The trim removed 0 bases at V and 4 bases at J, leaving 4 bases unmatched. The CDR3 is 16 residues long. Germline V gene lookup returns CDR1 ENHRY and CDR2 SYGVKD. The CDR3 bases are TGTGCCATCAGTGAGTCTCGACAGGGGGGGAATCAGCCCCAGCATTTT. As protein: CAISESRQGGNQPQHF.

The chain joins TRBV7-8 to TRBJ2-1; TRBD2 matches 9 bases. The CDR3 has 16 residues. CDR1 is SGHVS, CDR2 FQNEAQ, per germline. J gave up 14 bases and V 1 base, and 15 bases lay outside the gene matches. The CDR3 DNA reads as TGTGCCAGCAGCTTAGACCCTATGGGGCGGGGGGGCCTGGAGTTCTTC. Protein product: CASSLDPMGRGGLEFF.

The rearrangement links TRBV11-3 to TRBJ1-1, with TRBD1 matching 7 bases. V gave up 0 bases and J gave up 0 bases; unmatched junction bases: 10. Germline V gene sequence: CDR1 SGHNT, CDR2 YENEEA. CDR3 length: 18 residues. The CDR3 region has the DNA TGTGCCAGCAGCTTAGATCAGGGGACAGCATTTATGAACACTGAAGCTTTCTTT. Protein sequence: CASSLDQGTAFMNTEAFF.

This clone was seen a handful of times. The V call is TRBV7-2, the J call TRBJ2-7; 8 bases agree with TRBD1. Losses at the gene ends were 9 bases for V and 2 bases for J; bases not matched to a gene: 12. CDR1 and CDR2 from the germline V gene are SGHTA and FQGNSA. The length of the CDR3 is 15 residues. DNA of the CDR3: TGTGCCAGTACTCTGGGACAGGCCTTAACCTACGAGCAGTACTTC. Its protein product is CASTLGQALTYEQYF.

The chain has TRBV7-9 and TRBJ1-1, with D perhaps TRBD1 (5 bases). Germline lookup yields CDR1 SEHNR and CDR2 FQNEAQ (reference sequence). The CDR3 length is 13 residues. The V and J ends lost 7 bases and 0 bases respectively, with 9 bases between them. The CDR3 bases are TGTGCCAGCAAAGCAGGGATGAACACTGAAGCTTTCTTT. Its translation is CASKAGMNTEAFF.

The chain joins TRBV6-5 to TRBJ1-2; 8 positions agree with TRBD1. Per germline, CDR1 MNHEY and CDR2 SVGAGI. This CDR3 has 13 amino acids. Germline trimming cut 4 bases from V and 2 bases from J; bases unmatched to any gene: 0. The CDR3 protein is CASSWTGNYGYTF. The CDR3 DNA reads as TGTGCCAGCAGTTGGACAGGGAACTATGGCTACACCTTC.

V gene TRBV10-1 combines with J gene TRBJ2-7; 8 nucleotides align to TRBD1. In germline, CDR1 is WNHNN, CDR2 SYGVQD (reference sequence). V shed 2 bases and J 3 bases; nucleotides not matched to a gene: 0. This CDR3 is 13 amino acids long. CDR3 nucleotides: TGCGCCAGCAGTGAGGACAGGGGCTACGAGCAGTACTTC. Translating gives CASSEDRGYEQYF.

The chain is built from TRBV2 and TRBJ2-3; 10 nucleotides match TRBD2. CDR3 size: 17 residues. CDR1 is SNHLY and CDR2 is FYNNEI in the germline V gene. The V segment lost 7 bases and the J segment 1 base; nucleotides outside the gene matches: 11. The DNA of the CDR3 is TGTGCCAGCATTGCGGGGACCGGGACTAGCGGCACAGATACGCAGTATTTT. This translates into CASIAGTGTSGTDTQYF.

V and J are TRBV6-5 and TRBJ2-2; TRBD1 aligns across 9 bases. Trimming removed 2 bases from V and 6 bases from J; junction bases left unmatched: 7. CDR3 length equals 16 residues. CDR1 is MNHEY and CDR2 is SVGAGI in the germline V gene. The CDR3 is CASSYPPGQGAGELFF. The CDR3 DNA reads TGTGCCAGCAGTTACCCTCCGGGACAGGGCGCCGGGGAGCTGTTTTTT.

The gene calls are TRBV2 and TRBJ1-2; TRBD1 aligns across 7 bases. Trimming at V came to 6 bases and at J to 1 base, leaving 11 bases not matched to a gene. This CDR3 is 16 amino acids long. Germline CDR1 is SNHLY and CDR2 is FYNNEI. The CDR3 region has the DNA TGTGCCAGCAGCCCTACGCCGGGACAGAGTAACTATGGCTACACCTTC. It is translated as CASSPTPGQSNYGYTF.

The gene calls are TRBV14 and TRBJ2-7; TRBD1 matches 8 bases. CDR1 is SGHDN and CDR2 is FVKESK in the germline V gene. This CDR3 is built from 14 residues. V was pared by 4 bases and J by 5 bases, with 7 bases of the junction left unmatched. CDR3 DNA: TGTGCCAGCAGCCTTTCTACAGGGGGAGACGAGCAGTACTTC. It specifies CASSLSTGGDEQYF.

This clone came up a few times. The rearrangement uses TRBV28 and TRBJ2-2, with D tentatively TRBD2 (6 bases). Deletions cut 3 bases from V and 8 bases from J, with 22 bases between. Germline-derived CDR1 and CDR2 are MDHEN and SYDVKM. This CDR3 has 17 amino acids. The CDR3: CASSFRTRGSVGGELFF. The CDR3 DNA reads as TGTGCCAGCAGTTTCCGAACCCGGGGGTCGGTGGGTGGGGAGCTGTTTTTT. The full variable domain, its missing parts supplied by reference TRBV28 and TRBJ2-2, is DVKVTQSSRYLVKRTGEKVFLECVQDMDHENMFWYRQDPGLGLRLIYFSYDVKMKEKGDIPEGYSVSREKKERFSLILESASTNQTSMYLCASSFRTRGSVGGELFFGEGSRLTVL.

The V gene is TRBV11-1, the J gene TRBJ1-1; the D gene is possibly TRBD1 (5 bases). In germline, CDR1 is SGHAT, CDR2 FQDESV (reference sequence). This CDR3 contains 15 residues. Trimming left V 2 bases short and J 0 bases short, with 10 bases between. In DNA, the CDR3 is TGTGCCAGCAGCTTATTCCAGGGAATGAACACTGAAGCTTTCTTT. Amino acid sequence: CASSLFQGMNTEAFF.

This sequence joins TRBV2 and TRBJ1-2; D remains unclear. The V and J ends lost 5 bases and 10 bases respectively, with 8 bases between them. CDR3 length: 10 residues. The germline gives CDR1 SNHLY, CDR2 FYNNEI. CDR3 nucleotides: TGTGCCAGCAGTCAGCGACTCTACACCTTC. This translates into CASSQRLYTF.

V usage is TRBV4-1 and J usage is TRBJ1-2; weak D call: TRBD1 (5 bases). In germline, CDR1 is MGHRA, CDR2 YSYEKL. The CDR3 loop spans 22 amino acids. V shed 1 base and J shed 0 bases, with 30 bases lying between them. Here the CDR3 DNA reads TGCGCCAGCAGCCAAGTGAGCATCCACATCGGGGGATTAAAGGGACCTAACTATGGCTACACCTTC. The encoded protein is CASSQVSIHIGGLKGPNYGYTF.

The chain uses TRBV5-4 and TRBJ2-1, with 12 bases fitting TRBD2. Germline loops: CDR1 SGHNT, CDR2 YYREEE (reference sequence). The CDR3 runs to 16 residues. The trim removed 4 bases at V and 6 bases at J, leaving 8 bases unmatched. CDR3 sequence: CASSPGLAGHFNEQFF. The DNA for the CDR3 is TGTGCCAGCAGCCCCGGACTAGCGGGGCACTTCAATGAGCAGTTCTTC.

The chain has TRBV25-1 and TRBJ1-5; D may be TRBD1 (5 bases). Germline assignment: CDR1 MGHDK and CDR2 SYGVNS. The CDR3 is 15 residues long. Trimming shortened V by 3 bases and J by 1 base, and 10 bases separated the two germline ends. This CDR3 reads CASSEAGTSNQPQHF. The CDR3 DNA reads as TGTGCCAGCAGTGAGGCGGGGACGAGCAATCAGCCCCAGCATTTT.

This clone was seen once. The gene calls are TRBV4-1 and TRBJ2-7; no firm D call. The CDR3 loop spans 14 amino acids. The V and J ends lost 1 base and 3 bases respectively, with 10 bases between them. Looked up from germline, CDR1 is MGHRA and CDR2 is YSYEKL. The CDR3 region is CASSQAMADYEQYF. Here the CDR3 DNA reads TGCGCCAGCAGCCAAGCCATGGCGGACTACGAGCAGTACTTC.

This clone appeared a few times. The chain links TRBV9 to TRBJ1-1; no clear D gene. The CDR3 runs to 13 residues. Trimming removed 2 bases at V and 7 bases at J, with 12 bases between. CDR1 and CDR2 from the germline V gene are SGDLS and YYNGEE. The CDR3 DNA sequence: TGTGCCAGCAGCGTCACCATTGAGAGTGAAGCTTTCTTT. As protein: CASSVTIESEAFF.

The CDR3: CASSPLGTGGAEQYF. The CDR3 nucleotides are TGTGCCAGCAGCCCGCTCGGGACAGGGGGCGCCGAGCAGTACTTC. The chain joins TRBV7-9 to TRBJ2-7; 12 bases are shared with TRBD1. With V trimmed by 5 bases and J by 6 bases, 8 bases remained unmatched. CDR1 and CDR2 from the germline V gene are SEHNR and FQNEAQ (reference sequence). The CDR3 consists of 15 residues. Full variable domain (rest looked up from reference TRBV7-9 and TRBJ2-7): DTGVSQNPRHKITKRGQNVTFRCDPISEHNRLYWYRQTLGQGPEFLTYFQNEAQLEKSRLLSDRFSAERPKGSFSTLEIQRTEQGDSAMYLCASSPLGTGGAEQYFGPGTRLTVT.

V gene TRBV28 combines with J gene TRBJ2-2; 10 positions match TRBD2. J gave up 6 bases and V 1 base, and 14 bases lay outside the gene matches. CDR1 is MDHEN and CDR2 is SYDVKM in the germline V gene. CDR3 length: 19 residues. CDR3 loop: CASSLSKIFETSGSGELFF. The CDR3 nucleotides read TGTGCCAGCAGTTTATCTAAAATTTTTGAGACTAGCGGGTCCGGGGAGCTGTTTTTT.

The CDR3 protein is CASSLRILQGNEQFF. In nucleotides, the CDR3 is TGCGCCAGCAGCCTCCGAATCCTGCAGGGCAATGAGCAGTTCTTC. The V call is TRBV4-1, the J call TRBJ2-1, with a possible D match to TRBD1 (5 bases). Germline values: CDR1 MGHRA, CDR2 YSYEKL. Trimming cost V 4 bases and J 6 bases, with 16 bases left between them. This CDR3 contains 15 residues.